This TCR beta chain was captured by sequencing in a study of blood T cell repertoires in COVID-19. Study summary: Acute-phase and convalescent COVID-19 samples originated in the United States, Italy and Spain.

Produced via immunoSEQ multiplex PCR; TCRdb's table is partial and in-frame only. The sample holds about 36,000 clones, over 75% seen once. Unmatched junction bases numbered 9, after V lost 3 bases and J lost 4 bases. From germline, CDR1 is KGHSH and CDR2 LQKENI. This CDR3 region has 16 residues. The genes are TRBV18 and TRBJ1-1, with TRBD1 matching 9 bases. The source is a man between 60 and 70 years old with acute or convalescent COVID-19. Sequencing was carried out using peripheral blood. The CDR3 nucleotides read TGTGCCAGCTCACCGGGACAGGGAAGTTTCGGCACTGAAGCTTTCTTT. The encoded protein is CASSPGQGSFGTEAFF.